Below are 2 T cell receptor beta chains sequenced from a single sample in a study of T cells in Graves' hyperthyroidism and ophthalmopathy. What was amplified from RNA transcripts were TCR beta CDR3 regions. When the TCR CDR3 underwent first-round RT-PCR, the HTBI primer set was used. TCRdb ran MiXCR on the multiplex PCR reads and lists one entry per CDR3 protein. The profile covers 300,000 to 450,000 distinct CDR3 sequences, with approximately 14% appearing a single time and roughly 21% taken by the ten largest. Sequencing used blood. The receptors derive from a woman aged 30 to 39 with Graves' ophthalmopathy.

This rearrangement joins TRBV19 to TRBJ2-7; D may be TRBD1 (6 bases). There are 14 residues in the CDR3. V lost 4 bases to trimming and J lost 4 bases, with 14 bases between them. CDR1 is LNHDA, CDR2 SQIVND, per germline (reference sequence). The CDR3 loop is CASSTSPQGYEQYF. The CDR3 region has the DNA TGTGCCAGTAGTACATCCCCACAGGGTTACGAGCAGTACTTC.

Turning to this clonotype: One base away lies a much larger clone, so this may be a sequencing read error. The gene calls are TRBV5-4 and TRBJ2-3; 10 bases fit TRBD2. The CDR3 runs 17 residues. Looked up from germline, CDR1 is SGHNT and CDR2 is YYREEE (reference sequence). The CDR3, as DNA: TGTGCCAGCGGCTTGGCCCCCCTAGCGGGGGGCACAGATACGCAGTATTTT. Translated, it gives CASGLAPLAGGTDTQYF. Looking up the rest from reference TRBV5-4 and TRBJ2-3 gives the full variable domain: ETGVTQSPTHLIKTRGQQVTLRCSSQSGHNTVSWYQQALGQGPQFIFQYYREEENGRGNFPPRFSGLQFPNYSSELNVNALELDDSALYLCASGLAPLAGGTDTQYFGPGTRLTVL.